This is a list of T cell receptor beta chains from one sample in a study of T cells in tuberculosis. Generated by immunoSEQ multiplex PCR, the TCRdb table keeps only in-frame clones and is missing some. The sample carries just under 45,000 clones, roughly 94% recorded once. The sequencing sample was made of PBMCs. These TCRs come from a donor aged 10 to 29 with latent tuberculosis or without tuberculosis infection. Some clones in this sample may be carry-over from other donors' samples. CDR3s include the opening cysteine and the closing phenylalanine or tryptophan. D genes are given only for firm matches. Not all rows give a size; the values are once, few, many and, for expanded clones, a class.

d_call	v_call	j_call	clone_size	cdr3_nt	cdr3_aa
TRBD2	TRBV6-6	TRBJ2-1	.	TGTGCCAGCAGTTACTCGCTAGCGGGACTTAATGAGCAGTTCTTC	CASSYSLAGLNEQFF
TRBD2	TRBV30	TRBJ2-7	.	TGTGCCTGGAGTCTTGGTTCTAGCGGGACCTACGAGCAGTACTTC	CAWSLGSSGTYEQYF
.	TRBV4-2	TRBJ2-3	.	TGTGCCAGCAGCCAAGATTCGAGAGCGCCTACGCAGTATTTT	CASSQDSRAPTQYF
.	TRBV28	TRBJ1-2	.	TGTGCCAGCAGGCTAGTAGGGAGCGGGGGAAACTATGGCTACACCTTC	CASRLVGSGGNYGYTF
.	TRBV7-2	TRBJ1-5	.	TGTGCCAGCAGCTTAGTGGCGGCAGGCAATCAGCCCCAGCATTTT	CASSLVAAGNQPQHF
TRBD1	TRBV19	TRBJ2-6	.	TGTGCCAGTAGTAAGGGACAGGGGGCCAACGTCCTGACTTTC	CASSKGQGANVLTF
TRBD2	TRBV2	TRBJ2-3	.	TGTGCCAGCAGAGAGCTAGCGGGAGGGGAGGGAGATACGCAGTATTTT	CASRELAGGEGDTQYF
TRBD2	TRBV10-3	TRBJ2-3	.	TGTGCCATCAGTGAGTCCCTTTTGGACAGAACGTATAGCGGGAGGTGGATAGATACGCAGTATTTT	CAISESLLDRTYSGRWIDTQYF
TRBD2	TRBV7-2	TRBJ2-1	.	TGTGCCAGCAGCTCAGGACTAGCGGGAGGCTACAATGAGCAGTTCTTC	CASSSGLAGGYNEQFF
TRBD1	TRBV18	TRBJ1-1	once	TGTGCCAGCTCACCACCGGAGACAGGGGGAGGCACTGAAGCTTTCTTT	CASSPPETGGGTEAFF
TRBD2	TRBV28	TRBJ2-2	.	TGTGCCAGCAGCCCCGGGACAGCCACCTTTTTACTAGCGGGAGTAGAAAACACCGGGGAGCTGTTTTTT	CASSPGTATFLLAGVENTGELFF
.	TRBV4-3	TRBJ1-5	.	TGCGCCAGCAGCCGTGAGATTAATCAGCCCCAGCATTTT	CASSREINQPQHF
TRBD2	TRBV19	TRBJ2-7	.	TGTGCCAGTAGTATGGGTCCCCCTTTAGCGGGGAGTTCCTACGAGCAGTACTTC	CASSMGPPLAGSSYEQYF
TRBD1	TRBV4-1	TRBJ2-7	.	TGCGCCAGCAGCCAAGATCCCCGGACAGGTCGAACCTACGAGCAGTACTTC	CASSQDPRTGRTYEQYF
.	TRBV11-2	TRBJ2-7	once	TGTGCCACCGCTGGGGAGACGTCCTACGAGCAGTACTTC	CATAGETSYEQYF
.	TRBV4-1	TRBJ2-3	.	TGCGCCAGCAGCCCGATACAGGGAACGACAGATACGCAGTATTTT	CASSPIQGTTDTQYF
TRBD1	TRBV6-5	TRBJ2-7	.	TGTGCCAGCAGTTACTCTTCACAGGGGGCGGGCGAGCAGTACTTC	CASSYSSQGAGEQYF
TRBD1	TRBV5-1	TRBJ2-2	.	TGCGCCAGCAGCCTGGGACAGGGGGCAAACACCGGGGAGCTGTTTTTT	CASSLGQGANTGELFF
.	TRBV11-3	TRBJ2-1	.	TGTGCCAGCAGCTTGAGGACAGATAAGTACAATGAGCAGTTCTTC	CASSLRTDKYNEQFF
.	TRBV7-3	TRBJ2-1	.	TGTGCCAGCAGCTCCGAACCAGGTAGCGATGAGCAGTTCTTC	CASSSEPGSDEQFF
TRBD2	TRBV7-2	TRBJ2-3	.	TGTGCCAGCAGCCCGACTAGCGGGAATCGATATACGCAGTATTTT	CASSPTSGNRYTQYF
TRBD1	TRBV5-1	TRBJ2-7	.	TGCGCCAGCGGGCCGACAGGGTCCTACGAGCAGTACTTC	CASGPTGSYEQYF
.	TRBV6-1	TRBJ2-1	.	TGTGCCAGCAGTGGTCTCGGGATTTACAATGAGCAGTTCTTC	CASSGLGIYNEQFF
.	TRBV5-1	TRBJ1-5	.	TGCGCCAGCAGCTTGTTCCCAGGGAACCCGATCGTGGGCAATCAGCCCCAGCATTTT	CASSLFPGNPIVGNQPQHF
.	TRBV19	TRBJ2-3	.	TGTGCCAGTAGTCTCGGGACTAGCACAGATACGCAGTATTTT	CASSLGTSTDTQYF
TRBD2	TRBV27	TRBJ2-1	.	TGTGCCAGCAGTTTAGATCGGCTAGCGGTATACAATGAGCAGTTCTTC	CASSLDRLAVYNEQFF
TRBD1	TRBV6-5	TRBJ2-6	.	TGTGCCAGCAGTTACTCGACAGGGACTGGGGCCAACGTCCTGACTTTC	CASSYSTGTGANVLTF
TRBD2	TRBV27	TRBJ2-7	.	TGTGCCAGCAGTTTAGGTACTAGCGGGCTGTCCTACGAGCAGTACTTC	CASSLGTSGLSYEQYF
.	TRBV28	TRBJ1-3	.	TGTGCCAGCAGCCTCATCCGGGGGGGCGCTGGAAACACCATATATTTT	CASSLIRGGAGNTIYF
.	TRBV7-2	TRBJ2-2	.	TGTGCCAGCAGCCTGACTTACACCGGGGAGCTGTTTTTT	CASSLTYTGELFF
.	TRBV13	TRBJ2-1	.	TGTGCCAGCAGTGCGGCCTACAATGAGCAGTTCTTC	CASSAAYNEQFF
.	TRBV4-3	TRBJ2-7	.	TGCGCCAGCAGCCAAGAAAGCCAATCGCACGAGCAGTACTTC	CASSQESQSHEQYF
TRBD1	TRBV28	TRBJ1-5	.	TGTGCCAGCCCCGATGAAGAGACAGGGGGGGGGTGCAATCAGCCCCAGCATTTT	CASPDEETGGGCNQPQHF
TRBD2	TRBV12-5	TRBJ2-1	.	TGTGCTAGTAAGGGACTAGCGGGAGACAATGAGCAGTTCTTC	CASKGLAGDNEQFF
.	TRBV4-1	TRBJ1-4	.	TGCGCCAGCAGCCAATCGAGGGGGAGAACGAGTAATGAAAAACTGTTTTTT	CASSQSRGRTSNEKLFF
.	TRBV25-1	TRBJ1-2	.	TGTGCCAGCAGTGACTGGGGCAACTATGGCTACACCTTC	CASSDWGNYGYTF
TRBD1	TRBV19	TRBJ2-7	.	TGTGCCACCTCCGACAGGGGTTACCACGAGCAGTACTTC	CATSDRGYHEQYF
TRBD1	TRBV10-3	TRBJ1-1	.	TGTGCCATATCCCCCGGACAGGGGGCGACTGAAGCTTTCTTT	CAISPGQGATEAFF
.	TRBV28	TRBJ1-2	.	TGTGCCAGCAGTACGGTTGGGGCAGGGGGCTACACCTTC	CASSTVGAGGYTF
.	TRBV28	TRBJ1-2	.	TGTGCCAGCAGCAATAATAGGGGTATTAGCGGCTACACCTTC	CASSNNRGISGYTF